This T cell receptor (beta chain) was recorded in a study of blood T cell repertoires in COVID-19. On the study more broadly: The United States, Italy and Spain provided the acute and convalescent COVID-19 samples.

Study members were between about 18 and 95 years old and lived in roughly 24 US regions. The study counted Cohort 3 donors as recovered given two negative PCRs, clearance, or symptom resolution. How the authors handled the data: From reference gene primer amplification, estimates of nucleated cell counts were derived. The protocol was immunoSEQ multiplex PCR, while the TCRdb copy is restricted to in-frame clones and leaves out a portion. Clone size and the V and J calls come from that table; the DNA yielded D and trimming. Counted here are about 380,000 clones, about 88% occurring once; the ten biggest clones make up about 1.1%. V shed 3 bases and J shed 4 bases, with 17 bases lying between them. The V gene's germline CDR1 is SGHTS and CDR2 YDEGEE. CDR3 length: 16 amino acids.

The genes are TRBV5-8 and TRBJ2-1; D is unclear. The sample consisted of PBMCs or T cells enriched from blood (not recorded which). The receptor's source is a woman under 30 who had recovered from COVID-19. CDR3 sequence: CASSSILSVPYNEQFF. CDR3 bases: TGTGCCAGCAGCTCAATCCTTTCAGTTCCGTACAATGAGCAGTTCTTC.